This T cell receptor (beta chain) was recorded in a study of blood T cell repertoires in COVID-19. Per the original data handling: Amplified reference gene primers provided the basis for estimating nucleated cell counts. Only in-frame clones appear in the TCRdb table, and some are missing; sequencing was by immunoSEQ multiplex PCR. V, J and clone size reflect that table, while D and trimming were determined from the DNA. The table lists approximately 200,000 clones, roughly nine tenths of them singletons. CDR3 length: 17 residues. The V gene end was trimmed by 3 bases and the J gene end by 4 bases; junction bases not matched to a gene: 12. Germline-derived CDR1 and CDR2 are SGHRS and YFSETQ.

J is TRBJ2-2 and V is TRBV5-1; 7 positions match TRBD2. The source is a woman aged 18 to 35 in a cohort exposed to, infected with or recovered from COVID-19 (not recorded which). Specimen: PBMCs or T cells enriched from blood (not recorded which). The CDR3 DNA is TGCGCCAGCAGCTCTACCAAGACTAGCAGCTCCACCGGGGAGCTGTTTTTT. Translating gives CASSSTKTSSSTGELFF.